This T cell receptor beta chain was identified in a study of CD8+CD57+ T cells in acquired aplastic anemia. Genomic DNA, the template, was used for profiling of the TCR beta VDJ and CDR3. TCRdb processed the reads anew with MiXCR; each CDR3 protein has one entry. Among around 180,000 distinct CDR3 sequences listed, 63% were seen once. Only one count was recorded for this clonotype. Its antigen is undetermined. One end of the junction is discordant with germline, which a read error may explain. The germline gives CDR1 KGHDR, CDR2 SFDVKD. The CDR3 runs 13 residues. Broader study findings: No significant patient-versus-control difference appeared in CD8+ Simpson's diversity. Between patients and controls, about 30 CD8+ CDR3 sequences were found in common.

Sequencing input: sorted CD4+, CD8+, or CD8+CD57+ T cells (not recorded which) from PBMCs. This clonotype was obtained from a human donor in good health. The chain couples TRBV24-1 to TRBJ2-3; 7 bases are a match to TRBD1. CDR3 amino acids: CATRPTGADTQCF. DNA of the CDR3: TGTGCCACCAGACCCACAGGGGCAGATACGCAGTGTTTT.